The clone carrying this T cell receptor (beta chain) was observed a few times. The data were obtained in a study of blood T cell repertoires in COVID-19. Study in general: Specimens from acute and convalescent COVID-19 originated in the United States, Italy and Spain. PBMCs, B-cell-depleted T cells, or T cells were the source of the cDNA or gDNA that made up the material.

As handled by the study authors: Estimated nucleated cell counts came from reference gene primer amplification. Clones were read by immunoSEQ multiplex PCR, and TCRdb kept only the in-frame ones, dropping some. V and J calls and clone size are as listed in that table; D and trimming were resolved from the DNA. The sample has around 160,000 clones, around 86% seen once; the top ten hold roughly 8.2%. Sequenced: peripheral blood. The origin of this receptor is a man aged 55 to 70 with acute or convalescent COVID-19.

The CDR3 DNA reads TGTGCCAGCAGCCCCAATACAGTTTATGGCTACACCTTC. The encoded protein is CASSPNTVYGYTF. The genes are TRBV7-9 and TRBJ1-2; D not certain. CDR3 length: 13 residues. The germline CDR1 and CDR2 sequences are SEHNR and FQNEAQ (reference sequence). V lost 5 bases, J lost 5 bases, and 12 bases lay in between.